These 32 T cell receptor beta chains originate from one sample sequenced in a study of CXCR3-negative and CXCR3-positive naive CD8 T cells (dated by TCRdb to about 2019). Study-level results and caveats: Compared with CXCR3-negative naive cells, CXCR3-positive naive cells had TRB CDR3s with higher hydrophobicity (lower Kidera factor 4), lower energy, and higher strength and volume indices.

Sequencing relied on a NextSeq 550. The Human TCR Profiling Kit (MiLaboratory) was used to make UMI-labeled 5' RACE TRB cDNA libraries. TCRdb reprocessed the reads; each CDR3 protein sequence makes one entry, and DNA is unavailable. The table held for this sample gives under 90,000 distinct CDR3 sequences. Clones ranked in the top ten supply about 0.62% of the sample. Their antigens remain unidentified. Sequenced sample: naive CXCR3+ CD8+ T cells from blood. The sample's cell subset or site label is to be understood as: CD45RO-CCR7+CD27+CD95- naive CD8+ T cells expressing CXCR3 (TNR3+). Every receptor here comes from a human donor in good health. Some clones in this sample may be carry-over from other donors' samples.

V usage is TRBV28 and J usage is TRBJ1-2; the D gene TCRdb calls, TRBD1, cannot be checked with no DNA. The CDR3 covers 15 residues. CDR1 MDHEN and CDR2 SYDVKM come from the germline V gene. CDR3 in amino acids: CASSFFGQNRYGYTF.

The chain carries TRBV20-1 and TRBJ2-2; the TCRdb call, TRBD1, lacks DNA for checking. This CDR3 comprises 16 residues. From germline, CDR1 is DFQATT and CDR2 SNEGSKA (reference sequence). Here the CDR3 reads CSARARNRGFSGELFF.

The chain couples TRBV27 to TRBJ1-5. Per the germline V gene, CDR1 is MNHEY and CDR2 is SMNVEV (reference sequence). The CDR3 sequence is 14 residues long. The CDR3 is CASSSRLGNQPQHF.

The chain links TRBV29-1 to TRBJ2-1; TCRdb's D call, TRBD1, is unchecked because there is no DNA. Germline CDR1 SQVTM, CDR2 ANQGSEA. The CDR3 runs to 16 residues. CDR3 residues: CSVQGRGRSSYNEQFF.

J is TRBJ2-7 and V is TRBV29-1. Germline CDR1 reads SQVTM; CDR2 reads ANQGSEA. This CDR3 comprises 14 residues. This CDR3 is CSALGREGSYEQYF.

This chain joins TRBV3-1 and TRBJ1-5; TCRdb indicates TRBD1, and absent DNA this call remains unverified. The CDR3 spans 15 residues. Germline CDR1 is LGHDT and CDR2 is YNNKEL (reference sequence). The CDR3 is CASSQYAGDNQPQHF.

V usage is TRBV28 and J usage is TRBJ2-7. Germline V lookup: CDR1 MDHEN, CDR2 SYDVKM. The CDR3 is 14 amino acids. The CDR3 loop is CASSLGTHSYEQYF.

The gene calls are TRBV7-8 and TRBJ2-1; TCRdb lists TRBD2, though no DNA is available to test this call. The V gene's germline CDR1 is SGHVS and CDR2 FQNEAQ. CDR3 length: 17 residues. This chain's CDR3 is CASSPRTSGGARNEQFF.

V is TRBV5-1 and J is TRBJ2-3; the TCRdb D gene call, TRBD2, has no DNA to confirm it. The germline V gene has CDR1 SGHRS and CDR2 YFSETQ. This CDR3 contains 16 residues. CDR3 sequence reads: CASSFSERGSTDTQYF.

The V call is TRBV9, the J call TRBJ2-1. Germline assignment: CDR1 SGDLS and CDR2 YYNGEE. CDR3 length equals 13 residues. This CDR3 is CASSDRSYNEQFF.

This CDR3 reads CASSLDPNQPQHF. The rearrangement uses TRBV13 and TRBJ1-5. The CDR3 loop spans 13 amino acids. CDR1 is PRHDT, CDR2 FYEKMQ, per germline (reference sequence).

This chain uses TRBV7-2 with TRBJ1-6; no DNA is available, so the TRBD1 call from TCRdb remains unchecked. CDR3 length equals 19 residues. Per germline, CDR1 SGHTA and CDR2 FQGNSA. The chain's CDR3 is CASSLKFSYGTLVDSPLHF. Looking up the rest from reference TRBV7-2 and TRBJ1-6 gives the full variable domain: GAGVSQSPSNKVTEKGKDVELRCDPISGHTALYWYRQSLGQGLEFLIYFQGNSAPDKSGLPSDRFSAERTGGSVSTLTIQRTQQEDSAVYLCASSLKFSYGTLVDSPLHFGNGTRLTVT.

The J gene is TRBJ2-7, the V gene TRBV12-3 or TRBV12-4; TCRdb's assignment of TRBD1 cannot be checked, as there is no DNA. This CDR3 has 14 amino acids. The CDR3 loop reads CASKGQGARYEQYF.

V gene TRBV7-9 combines with J gene TRBJ2-7; the D call of TRBD1 rests on TCRdb alone, since no DNA is present to check it. The CDR3 length is 18 residues. Germline CDR1 is SEHNR and CDR2 is FQNEAQ (reference sequence). CDR3 residues: CASSSQLLDNSFGYEQYF.

V gene TRBV6-5 combines with J gene TRBJ1-1; the D call of TRBD1 rests on TCRdb alone, since no DNA is present to check it. Per the germline V gene, CDR1 is MNHEY and CDR2 is SVGAGI. The CDR3 runs to 12 residues. The CDR3 is CASSPGTSEAFF.

CDR3 in amino acids: CASSPGPSSYNEQFF. V and J are TRBV7-7 and TRBJ2-1; checking the TCRdb D call of TRBD1 is not possible without DNA. Germline loops: CDR1 SSHAT, CDR2 FNYEAQ (reference sequence). This CDR3 comprises 15 residues. The full variable domain, rest sourced from reference TRBV7-7 and TRBJ2-1, is GAGVSQSPRYKVTKRGQDVTLRCDPISSHATLYWYQQALGQGPEFLTYFNYEAQPDKSGLPSDRFSAERPEGSISTLTIQRTEQRDSAMYRCASSPGPSSYNEQFFGPGTRLTVL.

The chain employs TRBV5-6 and TRBJ2-1; TCRdb lists TRBD1, though no DNA is available to test this call. Germline V gene lookup returns CDR1 SGHDT and CDR2 YYEEEE. CDR3 length: 12 residues. This CDR3 reads CATGIAGNEQFF.

The chain joins TRBV28 to TRBJ2-1; with no DNA, the TCRdb D assignment of TRBD1 cannot be verified. In germline, CDR1 is MDHEN, CDR2 SYDVKM. This CDR3 spans 15 amino acids. CDR3 amino acids: CASTDPQAPYNEQFF. The full variable domain, completed using reference TRBV28 and TRBJ2-1, is DVKVTQSSRYLVKRTGEKVFLECVQDMDHENMFWYRQDPGLGLRLIYFSYDVKMKEKGDIPEGYSVSREKKERFSLILESASTNQTSMYLCASTDPQAPYNEQFFGPGTRLTVL.

The rearrangement uses TRBV20-1 and TRBJ2-3; TCRdb selects TRBD2, and the lack of DNA leaves this call unchecked. This CDR3 is 16 amino acids long. Germline CDR1 DFQATT, CDR2 SNEGSKA (reference sequence). CDR3: CSAIPSAGGRSDTQYF.

The chain uses TRBV4-1 and TRBJ2-1; TCRdb lists TRBD1, though no DNA is available to test this call. This CDR3 is built from 14 residues. Germline loops: CDR1 MGHRA, CDR2 YSYEKL. CDR3 loop: CASSQTRQGNEQFF.

The rearrangement joins TRBV6-2 or TRBV6-3 to TRBJ2-3; TCRdb's D call, TRBD1, is unchecked because there is no DNA. There are 14 residues in the CDR3. Germline CDR1 MNHEY, CDR2 SVGEGT. The CDR3 sequence is CASSYAGTEGTQYF.

The gene calls are TRBV7-2 and TRBJ1-2. Germline-derived CDR1 and CDR2 are SGHTA and FQGNSA. The CDR3 is 12 residues long. CDR3 region: CASSLGPQGYTF.

The chain combines TRBV4-2 with TRBJ2-3; the TCRdb call, TRBD2, lacks DNA for checking. The CDR3 has 19 amino acids. Germline V gene lookup returns CDR1 LGHNA and CDR2 YNFKEQ. The CDR3 spells CASSQQGLAGETSTDTQYF.

The chain joins TRBV5-1 to TRBJ2-3; TCRdb outputs TRBD1, but without DNA this stays unchecked. CDR3 length equals 14 residues. The V gene's germline CDR1 is SGHRS and CDR2 YFSETQ. This chain's CDR3 is CASSLFRGTDTQYF.

The chain is built from TRBV28 and TRBJ2-2; TCRdb's D gene call, TRBD1, goes unchecked for lack of DNA. Germline CDR1 reads MDHEN; CDR2 reads SYDVKM. There are 19 residues in the CDR3. CDR3 amino acids: CASTPSGHPTGSPSGELFF.

This chain joins TRBV5-5 and TRBJ2-5; TCRdb lists TRBD1, though no DNA is available to test this call. The CDR3 consists of 15 residues. Germline CDR1 and CDR2: SGHKS and YYEKEE (reference sequence). The CDR3 loop is CASSLLGTVKETQYF.

The V and J genes are TRBV12-3 or TRBV12-4 and TRBJ1-5. This CDR3 region has 17 residues. CDR3 protein: CASSLEGGLYSNQPQHF.

This rearrangement joins TRBV28 to TRBJ2-3; TCRdb reports TRBD1, a call that lacks DNA to check it against. This CDR3 is built from 15 residues. In germline, CDR1 is MDHEN, CDR2 SYDVKM. CDR3 sequence reads: CASSFDSLSTDTQYF.

The J gene is TRBJ2-2, the V gene TRBV2; the D gene TCRdb calls, TRBD1, cannot be checked with no DNA. Germline V gives CDR1 SNHLY, CDR2 FYNNEI. The CDR3 loop spans 15 amino acids. This CDR3 reads CASSELGAYTGELFF.

The chain has TRBV10-3 and TRBJ2-7; TCRdb's D call, TRBD1, is unchecked because there is no DNA. CDR1 and CDR2 from the germline V gene are ENHRY and SYGVKD. The CDR3 sequence is 12 residues long. CDR3: CATEQGTNEQYF.

The J gene is TRBJ1-1, the V gene TRBV14; there is no DNA to check the TCRdb D call of TRBD1. The CDR3 contains 16 residues. From germline, CDR1 is SGHDN and CDR2 FVKESK. CDR3 in amino acids: CASSQDLSGLNTEAFF.

The chain recombines TRBV29-1 with TRBJ2-1; TCRdb's D call, TRBD1, is unchecked because there is no DNA. The CDR3 contains 11 residues. CDR1 and CDR2 from the germline V gene are SQVTM and ANQGSEA. The CDR3 loop is CSGGQGFEQFF.